Listed below are T cell receptor beta chains from one sample, sequenced in a study of human T cells and chemical hapten exposure. A single record per CDR3 protein comes from TCRdb applying MiXCR to the RACE reads. This table holds tens of thousands of distinct CDR3 sequences, around 10% found once. The material was whole blood, obtained in connection with sensitization to the hapten diphenylcyclopropenone (DPC). The source is a woman aged 40-49 years with alopecia areata. Some clones in this sample may be carry-over from other donors' samples. CDR3s include the opening cysteine and the closing phenylalanine or tryptophan. Fields, in order: D gene, J gene, clone size, V gene, CDR3 protein, CDR3 DNA. The D gene is left open where the match is weak. The size of a clone is reported for some rows only, either as once, few or many, or as a class for expanded clones.

d_call: -; j_call: TRBJ2-5; clone_size: few; v_call: TRBV2; cdr3_aa: CASSELRGEETQYF; cdr3_nt: TGTGCCAGCAGTGAATTAAGGGGGGAAGAGACCCAGTACTTC
d_call: -; j_call: TRBJ2-7; clone_size: -; v_call: TRBV6-6; cdr3_aa: CASTPSGRDTSEQYF; cdr3_nt: TGTGCCAGCACCCCCTCGGGCAGGGACACAAGCGAGCAGTACTTC
d_call: TRBD2; j_call: TRBJ2-1; clone_size: -; v_call: TRBV7-9; cdr3_aa: CASRLSGGSYNEQFF; cdr3_nt: TGTGCCAGCAGACTAAGCGGGGGGTCGTACAATGAGCAGTTCTTC
d_call: -; j_call: TRBJ2-3; clone_size: few; v_call: TRBV20-1; cdr3_aa: CSAREATGRTDTQYF; cdr3_nt: TGCAGTGCTAGAGAAGCGACAGGTCGCACAGATACGCAGTATTTT
d_call: TRBD1; j_call: TRBJ2-5; clone_size: few; v_call: TRBV29-1; cdr3_aa: CSVEDGWEGGHETQYF; cdr3_nt: TGCAGCGTTGAAGATGGATGGGAAGGGGGCCATGAGACCCAGTACTTC
d_call: -; j_call: TRBJ1-2; clone_size: few; v_call: TRBV6-5; cdr3_aa: CASSYSLLGRWTF; cdr3_nt: TGTGCCAGCAGTTACTCGTTGTTGGGGAGGTGGACCTTC
d_call: TRBD2; j_call: TRBJ2-2; clone_size: many; v_call: TRBV6-6; cdr3_aa: CATPLPSSGGASVGELFF; cdr3_nt: TGTGCCACCCCACTACCATCTAGCGGGGGGGCCTCAGTCGGGGAGCTGTTTTTT
d_call: TRBD1; j_call: TRBJ1-5; clone_size: many; v_call: TRBV7-2; cdr3_aa: CASSPQGSQPQHF; cdr3_nt: TGTGCCAGCAGCCCACAGGGGAGCCAGCCCCAGCATTTT
d_call: TRBD2; j_call: TRBJ2-3; clone_size: few; v_call: TRBV7-9; cdr3_aa: CASSLRAGVTDTQYF; cdr3_nt: TGTGCCAGCAGCTTACGAGCGGGGGTCACAGATACGCAGTATTTT
d_call: TRBD2; j_call: TRBJ2-7; clone_size: many; v_call: TRBV12-3/TRBV12-4; cdr3_aa: CASSPMTSVVTYEQYF; cdr3_nt: TGTGCCAGCAGTCCGATGACTAGCGTAGTCACCTACGAGCAGTACTTC
d_call: TRBD1; j_call: TRBJ1-6; clone_size: many; v_call: TRBV28; cdr3_aa: CASLQGVASPLHF; cdr3_nt: TGTGCCAGCTTACAGGGGGTGGCTTCACCCCTCCACTTT
d_call: -; j_call: TRBJ1-4; clone_size: many; v_call: TRBV10-3; cdr3_aa: CAISESGREKLFF; cdr3_nt: TGTGCCATCAGTGAGTCTGGTAGGGAAAAACTGTTTTTT
d_call: TRBD1; j_call: TRBJ1-2; clone_size: few; v_call: TRBV7-9; cdr3_aa: CASVVGGSNYGYTF; cdr3_nt: TGTGCCAGCGTTGTAGGGGGCAGTAACTATGGCTACACCTTC
d_call: -; j_call: TRBJ1-2; clone_size: few; v_call: TRBV5-1; cdr3_aa: CASRMVENYGYTF; cdr3_nt: TGCGCCAGCAGGATGGTAGAGAACTATGGCTACACCTTC
d_call: -; j_call: TRBJ1-5; clone_size: few; v_call: TRBV27; cdr3_aa: CASSRTSYSNQPQHF; cdr3_nt: TGTGCCAGCAGTCGGACATCTTATAGCAATCAGCCCCAGCATTTT
d_call: -; j_call: TRBJ1-2; clone_size: many; v_call: TRBV7-9; cdr3_aa: CASSLTTLNYGYTF; cdr3_nt: TGTGCCAGCAGTTTAACGACCCTTAACTATGGCTACACCTTC
d_call: -; j_call: TRBJ1-2; clone_size: many; v_call: TRBV29-1; cdr3_aa: CSVVTGTNNYGYTF; cdr3_nt: TGCAGCGTTGTAACCGGGACAAACAACTATGGCTACACCTTC
d_call: -; j_call: TRBJ1-3; clone_size: few; v_call: TRBV7-2; cdr3_aa: CASRLDHASGNTIYF; cdr3_nt: TGTGCCAGCAGGTTGGACCACGCCTCTGGAAACACCATATATTTT
d_call: -; j_call: TRBJ2-7; clone_size: few; v_call: TRBV6-5; cdr3_aa: CASSYNRDTYSYEQYF; cdr3_nt: TGTGCCAGCAGTTACAATCGGGACACCTACTCCTACGAGCAGTACTTC
d_call: TRBD1; j_call: TRBJ1-6; clone_size: many; v_call: TRBV2; cdr3_aa: CASKPDRGLSPLHF; cdr3_nt: TGTGCCAGCAAGCCGGACAGGGGGCTGTCACCCCTCCACTTT
d_call: -; j_call: TRBJ2-7; clone_size: few; v_call: TRBV29-1; cdr3_aa: CSVLGPDTQGQYF; cdr3_nt: TGCAGCGTTTTAGGTCCGGACACCCAGGGGCAGTACTTC
d_call: -; j_call: TRBJ2-3; clone_size: few; v_call: TRBV12-3/TRBV12-4; cdr3_aa: CASSLRQGDTDTQYF; cdr3_nt: TGTGCCAGCAGTTTAAGGCAGGGTGACACAGATACGCAGTATTTT
d_call: -; j_call: TRBJ2-2; clone_size: -; v_call: TRBV20-1; cdr3_aa: CSAGRYSGELFF; cdr3_nt: TGCAGTGCCGGGCGCTACTCCGGGGAGCTGTTTTTT
d_call: -; j_call: TRBJ1-2; clone_size: -; v_call: TRBV20-1; cdr3_aa: CSARDKVNYGYTF; cdr3_nt: TGCAGTGCTAGAGATAAGGTTAACTATGGCTACACCTTC
d_call: TRBD2; j_call: TRBJ2-7; clone_size: many; v_call: TRBV7-2; cdr3_aa: CASSLASGTYEQYF; cdr3_nt: TGTGCCAGCAGCTTAGCTAGCGGGACCTACGAGCAGTACTTC
d_call: -; j_call: TRBJ2-5; clone_size: -; v_call: TRBV7-2; cdr3_aa: CASSLMSQETQYF; cdr3_nt: TGTGCCAGCAGCTTAATGAGCCAAGAGACCCAGTACTTC